Sequencing of this TCR beta chain was carried out in a study of CD8 T cells in ankylosing spondylitis. This CDR3 has 19 residues. With 2 bases clipped from V and 6 bases from J, the junction kept 12 bases outside the gene matches. Germline V gene sequence: CDR1 SNHLY, CDR2 FYNNEI. Each CDR3 protein is one row after TCRdb ran MiXCR on the 5' RACE reads. This sample has 150,000 to 200,000 distinct CDR3 sequences, with under 15% found just once. The chain links TRBV2 to TRBJ2-1; TRBD2 agrees at 14 bases. What was sequenced was blood, either unsorted or a sorted T cell fraction (not recorded which). This TCR came from a female donor with ankylosing spondylitis or in good health (not recorded which). DNA for the CDR3: TGTGCCAGCAGTGAACTGGGGTCGGGACTAGCGGGAGTCTCCAATGAGCAGTTCTTC. Translated, it gives CASSELGSGLAGVSNEQFF.